The 11 T cell receptor beta chains presented below share a single source sample, sequenced in a study of T cell repertoires in cytomegalovirus infection. One entry per CDR3 protein results from TCRdb running MiXCR on the reads. The repertoire holds almost 300,000 distinct CDR3 sequences, with about a tenth as singletons. The material sequenced was PBMCs. These receptors were obtained from a human donor in good health (CMV status not recorded). Some clones in this sample may be carry-over from other donors' samples.

In this sample, this clonotype turned up many times. The chain recombines TRBV2 with TRBJ2-5; D might be TRBD2 (5 bases). V gave up 7 bases and J gave up 5 bases, with 14 bases separating them. The CDR3 has 13 residues. CDR1 is SNHLY, CDR2 FYNNEI, per germline. The chain's CDR3 is CASTLNGVETQYF. DNA for the CDR3: TGTGCCAGCACTCTCAACGGGGTGGAGACCCAGTACTTC.

This clonotype was recorded many times. The V and J genes are TRBV28 and TRBJ2-6; D call uncertain. The CDR3 has 15 residues. V lost 3 bases, J lost 4 bases, and 10 bases lay in between. The germline gives CDR1 MDHEN, CDR2 SYDVKM. CDR3 nucleotides: TGTGCCAGCAGTTTTACGGGTTCAGGGGCCAACGTCCTGACTTTC. Translated, it gives CASSFTGSGANVLTF.

This clonotype was seen at least ten times. The CDR3 coding sequence is TGTGCCAGCAGTTTGTCGACAGAGTTCGAGCAGTACGTC. Amino acids: CASSLSTEFEQYV. The chain joins TRBV12-3 or TRBV12-4 to TRBJ2-7, with D tentatively TRBD1 (5 bases). This CDR3 region has 13 residues. Trimming cost V 3 bases and J 6 bases, with 12 bases left between them.

This clonotype was detected a few times. The CDR3 DNA follows: TGCAGCGTTGAAGATGGCAACTCCTACGAGCAGTACTTC. Protein sequence: CSVEDGNSYEQYF. The chain links TRBV29-1 to TRBJ2-7, with no clear D. Germline-derived CDR1 and CDR2 are SQVTM and ANQGSEA. The CDR3 is 13 residues long. V lost 0 bases to trimming and J lost 0 bases, with 6 bases between them.

This clonotype was counted many times. V gene TRBV20-1 combines with J gene TRBJ1-1; D is ambiguous. Trimming stripped 0 bases from V and 0 bases from J, with 8 bases between. This CDR3 is 14 amino acids long. CDR1 DFQATT and CDR2 SNEGSKA come from the germline V gene (reference sequence). The CDR3 region has the DNA TGCAGTGCTAGAGAGCAGCCTATGAACACTGAAGCTTTCTTT. Translated, it gives CSAREQPMNTEAFF.

This clonotype has at least ten counts. V usage is TRBV7-2 and J usage is TRBJ2-7, with D unresolved. The germline gives CDR1 SGHTA, CDR2 FQGNSA. The CDR3 has 14 amino acids. V was clipped by 1 base and J by 1 base, with 8 bases between them. CDR3 nucleotides: TGTGCCAGCAGCTTAGTAGGAGATTCCTACGAGCAGTACTTC. Amino acid sequence: CASSLVGDSYEQYF.

Ten or more counts support this clonotype. This chain links TRBV5-6 with TRBJ2-7, with TRBD1 as a possible D gene (5 bases). The CDR3 spans 14 residues. The V and J ends lost 6 bases and 0 bases respectively, with 13 bases between them. The germline V gene has CDR1 SGHDT and CDR2 YYEEEE. The CDR3 is CASTQDKSSYEQYV. The CDR3 bases are TGTGCCAGCACCCAGGACAAGAGCTCCTACGAGCAGTACGTC.

This clonotype was seen ten or more times. The genes are TRBV28 and TRBJ2-1, with 11 bases that match TRBD2. The CDR3 runs 16 residues. Trimming removed 6 bases from V and 7 bases from J; junction bases left unmatched: 11. Germline V lookup: CDR1 MDHEN, CDR2 SYDVKM. CDR3 region: CASRSLAGGGRNEQFF. The DNA for the CDR3 is TGTGCCAGCAGATCCTTAGCGGGGGGGGGCAGAAATGAGCAGTTCTTC.

In this sample, this clonotype turned up many times. The chain is built from TRBV19 and TRBJ2-1; TRBD2 matches at 8 bases. CDR3 size: 14 residues. V gave up 9 bases and J gave up 5 bases; unmatched junction bases: 9. CDR1 is LNHDA and CDR2 is SQIVND in the germline V gene (reference sequence). The CDR3 DNA follows: TGTGCCAGCGCGGGACTAGTTTTTGACAATGAGCAGTTCTTC. Protein: CASAGLVFDNEQFF.

This clonotype was detected many times. The V call is TRBV7-2, the J call TRBJ2-1; D uncertain. The germline V gene has CDR1 SGHTA and CDR2 FQGNSA. CDR3 size: 14 residues. V lost 2 bases and J lost 6, with 11 bases in between. This CDR3 reads CASSLRAPTNEQFF. CDR3 coding DNA: TGTGCCAGCAGCTTAAGGGCGCCGACCAATGAGCAGTTCTTC.

The V and J genes are TRBV28 and TRBJ2-4; D gene uncertain. V was pared by 6 bases and J by 2 bases, with 8 bases between. This CDR3 is 13 amino acids long. The V gene's germline CDR1 is MDHEN and CDR2 SYDVKM. The CDR3 bases are TGTGCCAGCAGGGCCAGTTCCAAAAACATTCAGTACTTC. It specifies CASRASSKNIQYF.